This T cell receptor beta chain was documented in a study of PD-1 blockade in classical Hodgkin lymphoma. Study information: Each patient was given nivolumab 3 mg/kg through a vein every 2 weeks. Study results and limitations: By C4D1, CD4+ diversity increased significantly, especially in complete responders.

Specified time point: cycle 4 day 1 (C4D1), after 6 weeks of nivolumab. Every patient was affected by relapse after autologous stem cell transplantation, while exposure to brentuximab vedotin was not uniform. The germline V gene has CDR1 LNHDA and CDR2 SQIVND (reference sequence). The CDR3 spans 15 residues. V was clipped by 3 bases and J by 4 bases; unmatched bases: 6. About this clone itself: Its antigen is as yet unknown.

Here immunoSEQ multiplex PCR was the method, and the copy in TCRdb shows in-frame clones only, minus some. The top ten hold around 3.1% of the sample, which has about 44,000 clones, just over 65% seen once. This clonotype was sampled from a human donor with classical Hodgkin lymphoma. This specimen was peripheral blood mononuclear cells (PBMCs), taken before the fourth cycle of nivolumab. V usage is TRBV19 and J usage is TRBJ2-5; 9 bases map to TRBD1. This chain's CDR3 is CASSMGQGLGETQYF. In DNA form, the CDR3 reads TGTGCCAGTAGTATGGGACAGGGCCTTGGAGAGACCCAGTACTTC. Complete variable domain (other parts from reference TRBV19 and TRBJ2-5): DGGITQSPKYLFRKEGQNVTLSCEQNLNHDAMYWYRQDPGQGLRLIYYSQIVNDFQKGDIAEGYSVSREKKESFPLTVTSAQKNPTAFYLCASSMGQGLGETQYFGPGTRLLVL.